The clone carrying this T cell receptor beta chain was found many times. Antigen unknown. The data originate from a study of Graves' ophthalmopathy and Graves' hyperthyroidism. Study outcomes and limitations: The blood repertoire also included most expanded thyroid clonotypes above 0.001 frequency.

Amplification of the TCR beta CDR3 regions used RNA transcripts (as template). HTBI primers were used in a first-round RT-PCR, which preceded a second-round multiplex PCR. Using its own MiXCR run on the multiplex PCR reads, TCRdb lists one record per CDR3 protein. The top ten hold roughly 2.3% of the sample, which has roughly 400,000 distinct CDR3 sequences, about 18% seen once. Hyperthyroidism counted as stable given no ophthalmopathy within 18 months of follow-up. The authors enrolled newly diagnosed hyperthyroidism patients aged 18 to 65 with under 2 months' duration. Isolation of PBMCs was performed using 9 to 10 ml of fresh peripheral blood. The CDR3 consists of 17 residues. J lost 6 bases, V lost 0 bases, and 6 bases had no gene match. Germline V lookup: CDR1 MNHEY, CDR2 SVGEGT.

J is TRBJ1-5 and V is TRBV6-2 or TRBV6-3; 12 bases agree with TRBD1. This receptor was obtained from an adult woman with stable Graves' hyperthyroidism. Sequencing was carried out using peripheral blood. The CDR3 reads CASSYSIGTGGVQPQHF. DNA for the CDR3: TGTGCCAGCAGTTACTCGATAGGGACAGGGGGCGTTCAGCCCCAGCATTTT.